The following is a T cell receptor beta chain sequence with its context. Its antigen remains undetermined. Per-base qualities were not stored, and no clone one base away is much larger. This specimen belongs to a study of T-cell reconstitution after alpha-beta-depleted transplantation in children (dated by TCRdb to between 2015 and 2016). About the study as a whole: Using TCR repertoire profiling, the study followed T-cell immune reconstitution in a quantitative way in children after TCRalphabeta/CD19-depleted allogeneic hematopoietic cell transplantation.

Library preparation used PCR. The instrument given in TCRdb is Illumina HiSeq 2500. Molecular barcoding was employed in the preparation of TCR libraries, with unique molecular identifiers being used to normalize TCRbeta repertoire quantification. TCRdb itself trimmed the public reads at Q25 with fastp, ran MiXCR and retained productive beta chains. Identical CDR3 proteins give one entry, which carries the most common genes and DNA. Within this sample are about 110,000 distinct CDR3 sequences, with roughly 6.1% of them counted one time only. The leading ten clones occupy roughly 24% of the sample. In the paper's terms, the treatment or condition label means: allogeneic hematopoietic cell transplantation with graft depleted of TCRalphabeta T cells and CD19 B cells. TCRalphabeta/CD19-depleted allogeneic hematopoietic cell grafts were given to the transplant recipients, all of whom were children. Findings and caveats that apply to the study as a whole: The apparently early recovery of alphabetaT-cell counts about two months after transplant reportedly depended on only several hundred rapidly expanded clones that came from non-depleted graft cells. In some patients, the high TCRbeta diversity seen at day 60 was put down to recipient T cells and intrathymic progenitors that had survived conditioning. Over subsequent months, a decline in hyperexpanded clone frequencies was noted, and after one year, T-cell counts and TCRbeta diversity were mostly ascribed to newly produced T cells.

CDR1 LNHNV and CDR2 YYDKDF were looked up in the germline V gene (reference sequence). The CDR3 holds 15 amino acids from the cysteine to the phenylalanine. Of all the DNA, just the CDR3 is kept, 45 bases in frame from base 1. Trimming removed 3 bases from V and 12 bases from J; the gene matches leave 13 bases unexplained. This receptor was identified in a male patient aged 2 to 10 who had a stem cell transplant for acute lymphoblastic leukemia, so the T cells may come from the graft donor. The source material was PBMCs, mostly from graft donor cells, sampled 360 days after TCRalphabeta/CD19-depleted stem cell transplant. The rearrangement combines TRBV15 with TRBJ1-4; 7 central nucleotides agree with TRBD1. The CDR3 loop reads CATSSYRQGRAELFF. The DNA is TGTGCCACCAGCAGCTATAGACAGGGAAGGGCGGAACTGTTTTTT.